Each of the 19 T cell receptor beta chains below was sequenced from the same sample in a study of early T cells in non-severe SARS-CoV-2 infection. TCRdb ran MiXCR on the 5' RACE reads and lists one entry per CDR3 protein. The sample lists fewer than 60,000 distinct CDR3 sequences, less than 9.5% seen once, with 3.5% to 5% in the top ten. The sequencing input was whole blood. All receptors derive from an adult who was a healthcare worker with PCR-confirmed SARS-CoV-2 infection or an uninfected control (not recorded which).

This clonotype has ten or more counts. The chain carries TRBV30 and TRBJ1-2; a possible D gene is TRBD1 (6 bases). V was shortened by 4 bases and J by 4 bases, with 16 bases between the two germline ends. The germline gives CDR1 GTSNPN, CDR2 SVGIG (reference sequence). The CDR3 length is 14 residues. The CDR3 protein is CAWKTDSLRYGYTF. For the CDR3, the DNA is TGTGCCTGGAAGACGGACAGTTTGCGCTATGGCTACACCTTC. The full variable domain, rest sourced from reference TRBV30 and TRBJ1-2, is SQTIHQWPATLVQPVGSPLSLECTVEGTSNPNLYWYRQAAGRGLQLLFYSVGIGQISSEVPQNLSASRPQDRQFILSSKKLLLSDSGFYLCAWKTDSLRYGYTFGSGTRLTVV.

This clonotype has at least ten counts. The chain carries TRBV20-1 and TRBJ2-1; D tentatively reads TRBD1 or TRBD2 (5 bases each). Looked up from germline, CDR1 is DFQATT and CDR2 is SNEGSKA (reference sequence). CDR3 length: 15 residues. V dropped 1 base and J dropped 6 bases, with 16 bases sitting between them. The CDR3 region is CSARAARDVANEQFF. CDR3 sequence (DNA): TGCAGTGCTAGAGCCGCCCGGGACGTAGCCAATGAGCAGTTCTTC.

This clonotype was seen at least ten times. The chain joins TRBV11-2 to TRBJ1-2; TRBD1 is a possible D gene (5 bases). Deletions cut 1 base from V and 7 bases from J, with 13 bases between. The CDR3 extends over 14 amino acids. Germline CDR1 reads SGHAT; CDR2 reads FQNNGV. The DNA of the CDR3 is TGTGCCAGCAGCTTAGGCACGGGGGACGGTGGCTACACCTTC. This gives the protein CASSLGTGDGGYTF.

Note on this clonotype: A much larger clone sits a single nucleotide away, making a read error possible. This sequence joins TRBV11-3 and TRBJ2-7, with D tentatively TRBD2 (6 bases). Trimming took off 5 bases at V and 7 bases at J, with 12 bases between the two ends. Germline CDR1 SGHNT, CDR2 YENEEA. CDR3 length equals 12 residues. CDR3 loop: CASSPSAGEQYF. The CDR3 bases are TGTGCCAGCAGCCCCAGCGCGGGGGAGCAGTACTTC.

This clonotype has ten or more counts. The V gene is TRBV7-2, the J gene TRBJ2-5, with D possibly called TRBD1 or TRBD2 (5 bases each). The CDR3 contains 15 residues. Germline CDR1 and CDR2: SGHTA and FQGNSA. The V and J ends lost 5 bases and 5 bases respectively, with 18 bases between them. The CDR3 is CASSAGGRVWETQYF. CDR3 coding DNA: TGTGCCAGCAGCGCTGGGGGTAGGGTATGGGAGACCCAGTACTTC.

This clonotype was observed at least ten times. The V and J genes are TRBV7-9 and TRBJ2-1; 10 bases are shared with TRBD2. Germline-derived CDR1 and CDR2 are SEHNR and FQNEAQ (reference sequence). Trimming cost V 1 base and J 4 bases; bases outside gene matches: 4. The CDR3 is 16 amino acids. CDR3 nucleotides: TGTGCCAGCAGCTTAGAACTAGCGGGATGGTACAATGAGCAGTTCTTC. Translation: CASSLELAGWYNEQFF.

This clonotype came up many times. This chain joins TRBV20-1 and TRBJ1-5, with 12 nucleotides matching TRBD1. CDR1 and CDR2 from the germline V gene are DFQATT and SNEGSKA (reference sequence). V was clipped by 6 bases and J by 0 bases; unmatched bases: 12. The CDR3 runs to 18 residues. The CDR3 nucleotides read TGCAGTGCCAGTCGCCGGGACAGGGGGCTCTATAGCAATCAGCCCCAGCATTTT. The encoded protein is CSASRRDRGLYSNQPQHF.

The chain has TRBV28 and TRBJ2-7, with no clear D. V lost 5 bases, J lost 3 bases, and 14 bases lay in between. Germline loops: CDR1 MDHEN, CDR2 SYDVKM. There are 14 residues in the CDR3. This chain's CDR3 is CASSGWGADYEQYF. Written as DNA, the CDR3 is TGTGCCAGCAGTGGGTGGGGTGCGGACTACGAGCAGTACTTC.

The chain uses TRBV20-1 and TRBJ1-2; D remains unclear. CDR3 size: 13 residues. The germline gives CDR1 DFQATT, CDR2 SNEGSKA (reference sequence). The germline V and J ends were trimmed by 6 bases and 2 bases, with 13 bases remaining between them. DNA of the CDR3: TGCAGTGCAGGTCGAGCGTCGAACTATGGCTACACCTTC. This encodes CSAGRASNYGYTF.

This clonotype has a count of ten or more. This chain connects TRBV20-1 to TRBJ2-5; D remains unclear. The V gene lost 3 bases and the J gene lost 2 bases, with 4 bases spanning the gap. Germline values: CDR1 DFQATT, CDR2 SNEGSKA (reference sequence). The CDR3 contains 11 residues. CDR3 coding DNA: TGCAGTGCTAGGGGGCAAGAGACCCAGTACTTC. Translating gives CSARGQETQYF.

In this sample, this clonotype turned up many times. The V call is TRBV5-1, the J call TRBJ2-5; TRBD2 agrees at 9 bases. CDR1 is SGHRS, CDR2 YFSETQ, per germline. The J segment lost 3 bases and the V segment lost 0 bases, leaving 9 bases of the junction unmatched. The CDR3 runs 17 residues. The CDR3 DNA reads TGCGCCAGCAGCTTGGCCCCCACCTTAGCGGGGGAAGAGACCCAGTACTTC. Protein sequence: CASSLAPTLAGEETQYF.

This clonotype turned up a few times. The rearrangement uses TRBV29-1 and TRBJ2-1; unclear D gene. Germline V gives CDR1 SQVTM, CDR2 ANQGSEA. Trimming removed 5 bases from V and 6 bases from J, with 8 bases in between. This CDR3 comprises 11 residues. CDR3 region: CSVPTPNEQFF. CDR3 sequence (DNA): TGCAGCGTTCCTACTCCCAATGAGCAGTTCTTC.

This clonotype showed up many times. The junction and the germline gene differ at one end; a read error may be behind it. The genes are TRBV6-6 and TRBJ1-5, with TRBD1 matching 11 bases. The CDR3 extends over 17 amino acids. Germline CDR1 MNHNY, CDR2 SVGAGI (reference sequence). Here the CDR3 DNA reads TGTGCCAGCAGCTACTCCCCGGGACAGGGGGGCAATCAGCCCCAGCATTTT. Amino acids: CASSYSPGQGGNQPQHF.

This chain joins TRBV5-1 and TRBJ2-7; 11 positions agree with TRBD1. The trim removed 0 bases at V and 4 bases at J, leaving 3 bases unmatched. Germline assignment: CDR1 SGHRS and CDR2 YFSETQ. The CDR3 consists of 15 residues. CDR3 protein: CASSLAGQGVYEQYF. DNA for the CDR3: TGCGCCAGCAGCTTGGCGGGACAGGGGGTGTACGAGCAGTACTTC.

The genes are TRBV19 and TRBJ2-1, with 10 bases fitting TRBD2. Unmatched junction bases numbered 10, after V lost 5 bases and J lost 15 bases. Germline loops: CDR1 LNHDA, CDR2 SQIVND (reference sequence). The CDR3 is 13 residues long. The CDR3, as DNA: TGTGCCAGTAGTCTAGCGGGAGCTTCGAGTCTGTTCTTC. This gives the protein CASSLAGASSLFF. The full variable domain, its missing parts supplied by reference TRBV19 and TRBJ2-1, is DGGITQSPKYLFRKEGQNVTLSCEQNLNHDAMYWYRQDPGQGLRLIYYSQIVNDFQKGDIAEGYSVSREKKESFPLTVTSAQKNPTAFYLCASSLAGASSLFFGPGTRLTVL.

V gene TRBV5-1 combines with J gene TRBJ1-2; D remains unclear. The CDR3 sequence is 16 residues long. Germline values: CDR1 SGHRS, CDR2 YFSETQ. Trimming took 0 bases from V and 6 from J, leaving 18 bases between them. In DNA, the CDR3 is TGCGCCAGCAGCTTGGATACAGCATTTCCCTTTCATGGCTACACCTTC. This sequence encodes CASSLDTAFPFHGYTF.

This chain uses TRBV10-3 with TRBJ2-3; D is unresolved. The germline V gene has CDR1 ENHRY and CDR2 SYGVKD. CDR3 size: 13 residues. V was clipped by 6 bases and J by 0 bases, with 7 bases between them. The CDR3 DNA reads as TGTGCCATCAGAGGACCAAGCACAGATACGCAGTATTTT. Protein product: CAIRGPSTDTQYF.

This clonotype was counted at least ten times. The rearrangement links TRBV4-3 to TRBJ2-3, with TRBD2 identical over 7 bases. Germline lookup yields CDR1 LGHNA and CDR2 YSLEER. The trim removed 1 base at V and 2 bases at J, leaving 12 bases unmatched. The CDR3 has 18 residues. This CDR3 reads CASSQVRVRGRYTDTQYF. In DNA form, the CDR3 reads TGCGCCAGCAGCCAAGTCAGAGTCCGCGGGAGATACACAGATACGCAGTATTTT.

The sample holds a few counts of this clonotype. This chain links TRBV11-2 with TRBJ2-7; 11 bases are shared with TRBD2. With V trimmed by 3 bases and J by 4 bases, 5 bases remained unmatched. The CDR3 contains 15 residues. Germline lookup yields CDR1 SGHAT and CDR2 FQNNGV. The CDR3 is CASSLASGGSYEQYF. CDR3 nucleotides: TGTGCCAGCAGCTTGGCTAGCGGGGGGTCATACGAGCAGTACTTC.